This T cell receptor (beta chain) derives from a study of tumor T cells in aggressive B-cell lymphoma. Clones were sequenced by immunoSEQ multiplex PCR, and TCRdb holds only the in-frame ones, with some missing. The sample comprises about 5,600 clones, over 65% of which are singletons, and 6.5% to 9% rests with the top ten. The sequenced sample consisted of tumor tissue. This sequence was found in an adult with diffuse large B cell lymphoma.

In DNA form, the CDR3 reads TGTGCCACCAGCAGAGGCACAGGTGGAAATGAAAAACTGTTTTTT. Amino acids: CATSRGTGGNEKLFF. The chain recombines TRBV15 with TRBJ1-4; possibly TRBD1 for D (5 bases). CDR1 and CDR2 (germline): LNHNV, YYDKDF (reference sequence). CDR3 size: 15 residues. Trimming removed 1 base at V and 5 bases at J, with 11 bases between.